The next 25 T cell receptor beta chains were all read from a single sample in a study of blood T cell repertoires in COVID-19. Assay: immunoSEQ multiplex PCR; the TCRdb copy retains only in-frame clones and omits some. There are approximately 500,000 clones in the sample; roughly nine tenths occur only once, and around 8% lies in the top ten. Sequencing was carried out using peripheral blood. The receptors were sampled from a woman aged 45 to 65 with COVID-19, enrolled during active disease.

The V gene is TRBV5-6, the J gene TRBJ1-2; 10 bases align to TRBD1. Germline V gene sequence: CDR1 SGHDT, CDR2 YYEEEE. Unmatched junction bases numbered 9, after V lost 5 bases and J lost 8 bases. This CDR3 contains 14 residues. The CDR3 sequence is CASSSGTGAIGYTF. The CDR3, as DNA: TGTGCCAGCAGTTCCGGGACAGGGGCAATCGGCTACACCTTC.

This rearrangement joins TRBV7-9 to TRBJ1-5; a weak D match, TRBD1 (5 bases). CDR3 length: 14 residues. V dropped 1 base and J dropped 10 bases, with 14 bases sitting between them. Germline V CDR1 and CDR2: SEHNR, FQNEAQ (reference sequence). Written as DNA, the CDR3 is TGTGCCAGCAGCTTAGGCCGGGGGACGGACCCCCAGCATTTT. Residues: CASSLGRGTDPQHF.

The CDR3 protein is CSAEQNYEQYF. The CDR3 DNA is TGCAGCGCCGAACAGAACTACGAGCAGTACTTC. The genes are TRBV29-1 and TRBJ2-7, with D unresolved. Germline CDR1 is SQVTM and CDR2 is ANQGSEA. Between the trimmed V and J ends, which lost 7 bases and 3 bases, there was a span of 10 bases. The CDR3 sequence is 11 residues long.

This sequence joins TRBV3-1 (or the pseudogene TRBV3-2) and TRBJ2-6; no clear D gene. This CDR3 is 16 amino acids long. Trimming removed 4 bases from V and 0 bases from J, with 10 bases in between. Germline CDR1 is LGHDT and CDR2 is YNNKEL (reference sequence). Here the CDR3 DNA reads TGTGCCAGCAGCCCCACCCTGAGCTCTGGGGCCAACGTCCTGACTTTC. It codes for CASSPTLSSGANVLTF.

This clone was observed once. The chain employs TRBV24-1 and TRBJ1-5, with a weak D call TRBD1 (6 bases). The CDR3 is made up of 14 amino acids. The V gene lost 5 bases and the J gene lost 7 bases, with 14 bases spanning the gap. Per germline, CDR1 KGHDR and CDR2 SFDVKD. The CDR3 protein is CATSAQGRAQPQHF. Here the CDR3 DNA reads TGTGCCACCAGTGCACAGGGACGGGCCCAGCCCCAGCATTTT.

The chain couples TRBV9 to TRBJ2-3, with 7 bases aligning to TRBD2. The CDR3 totals 17 residues. Trimming at V came to 4 bases and at J to 0 bases, leaving 11 bases not matched to a gene. Germline V gene data show CDR1 as SGDLS and CDR2 as YYNGEE. In nucleotides, the CDR3 is TGTGCCAGCAGCCTCTGGGGGGGTTTACTTAGCACAGATACGCAGTATTTT. This sequence encodes CASSLWGGLLSTDTQYF. Together with reference TRBV9 and TRBJ2-3, the CDR3 gives the full variable domain: DSGVTQTPKHLITATGQRVTLRCSPRSGDLSVYWYQQSLDQGLQFLIQYYNGEERAKGNILERFSAQQFPDLHSELNLSSLELGDSALYFCASSLWGGLLSTDTQYFGPGTRLTVL.

The V call is TRBV11-3, the J call TRBJ2-1, with 10 positions matching TRBD1. The CDR3 extends over 17 amino acids. Trimming removed 5 bases from V and 8 bases from J; junction bases left unmatched: 15. Germline V gene lookup returns CDR1 SGHNT and CDR2 YENEEA. For the CDR3, the DNA is TGTGCCAGCAGCCCCCGGCCGGGACAGGGGCGGTTAGATGAGCAGTTCTTC. The encoded protein is CASSPRPGQGRLDEQFF.

The chain has TRBV30 and TRBJ1-4; D unclear. The germline V gene encodes CDR1 GTSNPN and CDR2 SVGIG (reference sequence). The CDR3 covers 13 residues. Between the trimmed V and J ends, which lost 5 bases and 6 bases, there was a span of 13 bases. The CDR3 bases are TGTGCCTGGGGCCCCGGAGCTTATGAAAAACTGTTTTTT. Protein sequence: CAWGPGAYEKLFF.

This CDR3 reads CASMRGRRTYGYTF. DNA of the CDR3: TGTGCCAGCATGAGGGGGCGTAGGACATATGGCTACACCTTC. V is TRBV28 and J is TRBJ1-2, with 7 bases aligning to TRBD1. The CDR3 is 14 amino acids. Germline V lookup: CDR1 MDHEN, CDR2 SYDVKM. V was clipped by 7 bases and J by 5 bases; unmatched bases: 10.

V and J are TRBV24-1 and TRBJ1-3; 8 bases map to TRBD1. The germline CDR1 and CDR2 sequences are KGHDR and SFDVKD. After removal of 8 bases from V and 0 bases from J, the junction contained 8 bases not matched to a gene. The CDR3 is 16 amino acids. DNA for the CDR3: TGTGCCACCAACGACAGGGGACTTCACTCTGGAAACACCATATATTTT. It specifies CATNDRGLHSGNTIYF.

V usage is TRBV6-1 and J usage is TRBJ1-1; 7 bases agree with TRBD1. Germline values: CDR1 MNHNS, CDR2 SASEGT. With V trimmed by 2 bases and J by 4 bases, 13 bases remained unmatched. The CDR3 consists of 17 residues. CDR3 sequence reads: CASSEPFRGRDRTEAFF. DNA of the CDR3: TGTGCCAGCAGTGAACCCTTTAGGGGGCGGGATCGCACTGAAGCTTTCTTT.

The rearrangement links TRBV4-2 to TRBJ1-2; the D gene is possibly TRBD1 (6 bases). The V end was cut by 4 bases, the J end by 3 bases, with 18 bases between. The germline V gene encodes CDR1 LGHNA and CDR2 YNFKEQ. The CDR3 runs 16 residues. The CDR3: CASSPWGGGGDYGYTF. The CDR3 DNA follows: TGTGCCAGCAGCCCCTGGGGTGGGGGGGGCGACTATGGCTACACCTTC.

The CDR3 DNA reads as TGTGCCAGCTTCTCCGGGGGGCGGGCCAAAAACATTCAGTACTTC. Translating gives CASFSGGRAKNIQYF. The gene calls are TRBV21-1 and TRBJ2-4; TRBD2, the D gene given by the table, was not confirmed from the DNA. TRBV21-1 is a pseudogene. The CDR3 runs to 15 residues.

The rearrangement joins TRBV11-3 to TRBJ2-1; 9 bases match TRBD2. V lost 4 bases to trimming and J lost 9 bases; unmatched junction nucleotides: 7. Per germline, CDR1 SGHNT and CDR2 YENEEA. The CDR3 covers 14 residues. The CDR3 DNA reads TGTGCCAGCAGCTGGGTAGCGGGGGACGGTGAGCAGTTCTTC. Translation gives CASSWVAGDGEQFF.

The V call is TRBV5-1, the J call TRBJ1-1, with D perhaps TRBD1 (5 bases). Germline lookup yields CDR1 SGHRS and CDR2 YFSETQ. There are 14 residues in the CDR3. The V and J ends lost 6 bases and 1 base respectively, with 13 bases between them. The CDR3 loop is CASTLGGENTEAFF. In DNA form, the CDR3 reads TGCGCCAGCACCCTCGGAGGGGAGAACACTGAAGCTTTCTTT. Looking up the rest from reference TRBV5-1 and TRBJ1-1 gives the full variable domain: KAGVTQTPRYLIKTRGQQVTLSCSPISGHRSVSWYQQTPGQGLQFLFEYFSETQRNKGNFPGRFSGRQFSNSRSEMNVSTLELGDSALYLCASTLGGENTEAFFGQGTRLTVV.

This chain links TRBV9 with TRBJ2-2, with TRBD2 identical over 10 bases. Trimming removed 2 bases from V and 6 bases from J; junction bases left unmatched: 4. The CDR3 contains 15 residues. Germline V CDR1 and CDR2: SGDLS, YYNGEE. The CDR3 DNA sequence: TGTGCCAGCAGCGTTAGCGGGGGGAGAGCCGGGGAGCTGTTTTTT. Translation: CASSVSGGRAGELFF.

V usage is TRBV9 and J usage is TRBJ2-3; 8 bases are a match to TRBD2. The V segment lost 3 bases and the J segment 4 bases; nucleotides outside the gene matches: 4. The CDR3 totals 14 residues. The germline V gene encodes CDR1 SGDLS and CDR2 YYNGEE. This CDR3 is CASSDGGAADTQYF. The CDR3 region has the DNA TGTGCCAGCAGCGACGGGGGGGCAGCAGATACGCAGTATTTT.

The chain links TRBV2 to TRBJ1-5; 11 nucleotides match TRBD1. The CDR3 has 15 amino acids. Germline CDR1 SNHLY, CDR2 FYNNEI. V lost 6 bases to trimming and J lost 6 bases; unmatched junction nucleotides: 7. CDR3: CASSAQGTGGQPQHF. The CDR3 DNA sequence: TGTGCCAGCAGCGCTCAAGGGACAGGGGGTCAGCCCCAGCATTTT. Full variable domain (missing parts from reference TRBV2 and TRBJ1-5): EPEVTQTPSHQVTQMGQEVILRCVPISNHLYFYWYRQILGQKVEFLVSFYNNEISEKSEIFDDQFSVERPDGSNFTLKIRSTKLEDSAMYFCASSAQGTGGQPQHFGDGTRLSIL.

J is TRBJ2-7 and V is TRBV29-1, with 7 bases aligning to TRBD1. The V gene's germline CDR1 is SQVTM and CDR2 ANQGSEA. The CDR3 totals 12 residues. V lost 6 bases and J lost 6; bases outside the gene matches: 8. The chain's CDR3 is CSVAAQGPEQYF. The CDR3 DNA is TGCAGCGTCGCGGCACAGGGGCCCGAGCAGTACTTC.

The rearrangement joins TRBV27 to TRBJ2-3; no definite D call. The CDR3 has 14 amino acids. V was shortened by 2 bases and J by 4 bases, with 10 bases between the two germline ends. CDR1 is MNHEY and CDR2 is SMNVEV in the germline V gene (reference sequence). CDR3 in DNA: TGTGCCAGCAGTTTAAGCAGGCCCCCAGATACGCAGTATTTT. Protein: CASSLSRPPDTQYF.

The gene calls are TRBV7-9 and TRBJ1-5; D remains unclear. The CDR3 covers 14 residues. Trimming removed 3 bases at V and 3 bases at J, with 9 bases between. Germline loops: CDR1 SEHNR, CDR2 FQNEAQ (reference sequence). Written as DNA, the CDR3 is TGTGCCAGCAGCTTCTCCGGGGACAATCAGCCCCAGCATTTT. Translating gives CASSFSGDNQPQHF.

The CDR3 sequence: CASSTPGQGAGRGYTF. The DNA for the CDR3 is TGTGCCAGCAGCACCCCCGGACAGGGTGCGGGGCGAGGCTACACCTTC. The chain joins TRBV7-6 to TRBJ1-2; 8 nucleotides match TRBD1. The CDR3 totals 16 residues. In germline, CDR1 is SGHVS, CDR2 FNYEAQ. Trimming took 5 bases from V and 8 from J; bases not matched to a gene: 16.

The chain is built from TRBV25-1 and TRBJ2-5; 7 positions match TRBD2. The V segment lost 6 bases and the J segment 5 bases; nucleotides outside the gene matches: 12. This CDR3 region has 15 residues. In germline, CDR1 is MGHDK, CDR2 SYGVNS. CDR3 loop: CASSAGAGVGETQYF. DNA of the CDR3: TGTGCCAGCAGCGCCGGCGCGGGGGTGGGGGAGACCCAGTACTTC.

The J gene is TRBJ2-3, the V gene TRBV7-2; 7 bases are a match to TRBD1. There are 14 residues in the CDR3. Germline CDR1 SGHTA, CDR2 FQGNSA. The ends lost 2 bases at V and 1 base at J; junction bases unmatched: 0. The CDR3 coding sequence is TGTGCCAGCAGCTTAACAGGGGGCACAGATACGCAGTATTTT. Protein: CASSLTGGTDTQYF.

The rearrangement uses TRBV5-1 and TRBJ2-1; 8 bases are shared with TRBD2. Unmatched junction bases numbered 12, after V lost 3 bases and J lost 7 bases. Looked up from germline, CDR1 is SGHRS and CDR2 is YFSETQ. The CDR3 contains 16 residues. CDR3 sequence (DNA): TGCGCCAGCAGCTCCACTGACGGGGGGGTTTTAAATGAGCAGTTCTTC. It translates to CASSSTDGGVLNEQFF.